The 16 T cell receptor beta chains below all came from one sample that was sequenced in a study of blood T cell repertoires in COVID-19. Clones were read by immunoSEQ multiplex PCR, and TCRdb kept only the in-frame ones, dropping some. There are around 250,000 clones in the sample; 90% to 95% occur only once, and 1% to 1.5% lies in the top ten. The sample comprised PBMCs or T cells enriched from blood (not recorded which). All receptors come from a human donor in a cohort exposed to, infected with or recovered from COVID-19 (not recorded which). The donor label of this sample is uncertain.

The rearrangement uses TRBV7-2 and TRBJ1-1, with no clear D. Trimming cost V 2 bases and J 1 base, with 8 bases left between them. This CDR3 has 14 residues. Per the germline V gene, CDR1 is SGHTA and CDR2 is FQGNSA. CDR3 sequence reads: CASSLTGRNTEAFF. DNA for the CDR3: TGTGCCAGCAGCTTAACGGGGAGGAACACTGAAGCTTTCTTT. The full variable domain, completed using reference TRBV7-2 and TRBJ1-1, is GAGVSQSPSNKVTEKGKDVELRCDPISGHTALYWYRQSLGQGLEFLIYFQGNSAPDKSGLPSDRFSAERTGGSVSTLTIQRTQQEDSAVYLCASSLTGRNTEAFFGQGTRLTVV.

The chain couples TRBV10-3 to TRBJ2-3; a possible D gene is TRBD1 (6 bases). There are 11 residues in the CDR3. The V gene's germline CDR1 is ENHRY and CDR2 SYGVKD. Trimming left V 10 bases short and J 8 bases short, with 13 bases between. The CDR3 reads CATIWGRTQYF. In DNA, the CDR3 is TGTGCCACCATCTGGGGGCGTACGCAGTATTTT.

The V and J genes are TRBV2 and TRBJ1-2, with 9 nucleotides matching TRBD1. Losses at the gene ends were 6 bases for V and 8 bases for J; bases not matched to a gene: 13. This CDR3 has 15 amino acids. The germline CDR1 and CDR2 sequences are SNHLY and FYNNEI. In nucleotides, the CDR3 is TGTGCCAGCAGGGCCGGACAGGGGTCCCCCAGGGGCTACACCTTC. This translates into CASRAGQGSPRGYTF.

Of note for this clone: The sample carries other DNA sequences with the same CDR3. The gene calls are TRBV19 and TRBJ1-2; 7 bases match TRBD1. This CDR3 contains 14 residues. From germline, CDR1 is LNHDA and CDR2 SQIVND (reference sequence). Trimming removed 5 bases from V and 2 bases from J; junction bases left unmatched: 5. The chain's CDR3 is CASSPQGGNYGYTF. CDR3 DNA sequence: TGTGCCAGTAGTCCACAAGGGGGCAACTATGGCTACACCTTC. Looking up the rest from reference TRBV19 and TRBJ1-2 gives the full variable domain: DGGITQSPKYLFRKEGQNVTLSCEQNLNHDAMYWYRQDPGQGLRLIYYSQIVNDFQKGDIAEGYSVSREKKESFPLTVTSAQKNPTAFYLCASSPQGGNYGYTFGSGTRLTVV.

The genes are TRBV11-2 and TRBJ2-2; 7 bases are shared with TRBD1. Trimming at V came to 3 bases and at J to 6 bases, leaving 4 bases not matched to a gene. This CDR3 contains 14 residues. Germline V lookup: CDR1 SGHAT, CDR2 FQNNGV. CDR3 nucleotides: TGTGCCAGCAGCTTCAACAGGGGCCCCGGGGAGCTGTTTTTT. This sequence encodes CASSFNRGPGELFF.

The chain employs TRBV6-5 and TRBJ2-7, with 9 bases matching TRBD1. Germline CDR1 MNHEY, CDR2 SVGAGI. This CDR3 is built from 15 residues. V lost 6 bases and J lost 3; bases outside the gene matches: 9. CDR3 coding DNA: TGTGCCAGCAGATCCGGGACAGGGAAAAACTACGAGCAGTACTTC. This codes for CASRSGTGKNYEQYF.

The rearrangement uses TRBV4-1 and TRBJ1-4, with D maybe TRBD1 (5 bases). The germline V gene encodes CDR1 MGHRA and CDR2 YSYEKL. The V gene lost 3 bases and the J gene lost 4 bases, with 21 bases spanning the gap. The CDR3 totals 18 residues. The CDR3: CASSHSNRQRVINEKLFF. DNA for the CDR3: TGCGCCAGCAGCCACTCGAACCGACAGCGCGTCATTAATGAAAAACTGTTTTTT.

Only a few counts were recorded for this clone. The rearrangement links TRBV4-1 to TRBJ2-7; D may be TRBD1 (6 bases). The CDR3 is made up of 14 amino acids. Germline values: CDR1 MGHRA, CDR2 YSYEKL. The V end was cut by 1 base, the J end by 5 bases, with 12 bases between. The CDR3 nucleotides are TGCGCCAGCAGCCAAGTGGGCAGGGGCAACGAGCAGTACTTC. The encoded protein is CASSQVGRGNEQYF.

Regarding this clone: Additional DNA sequences in this sample encode the identical CDR3. The chain employs TRBV12-3 or TRBV12-4 and TRBJ1-3; D not certain. There are 13 residues in the CDR3. V was clipped by 1 base and J by 4 bases, with 5 bases between them. CDR3 nucleotides: TGTGCCAGCAGTTTAGGGCAGGGAAACACCATATATTTT. This translates into CASSLGQGNTIYF.

V is TRBV12-5 and J is TRBJ1-2; TRBD1 agrees at 8 bases. The J segment lost 5 bases and the V segment lost 4 bases, leaving 3 bases of the junction unmatched. CDR1 is LGHNT and CDR2 is FRNRAP in the germline V gene. The CDR3 sequence is 13 residues long. CDR3 sequence (DNA): TGTGCTAGTGGTTCAGGGGGCCGGTATGGCTACACCTTC. Residues: CASGSGGRYGYTF.

The V gene is TRBV6-5, the J gene TRBJ2-3, with a weak D call TRBD1 (6 bases). Germline assignment: CDR1 MNHEY and CDR2 SVGAGI. V was clipped by 6 bases and J by 0 bases, with 13 bases between them. This CDR3 has 15 amino acids. The CDR3 DNA reads as TGTGCCAGCAGACCAGGGGATACTAGCACAGATACGCAGTATTTT. Encoded protein: CASRPGDTSTDTQYF.

The gene calls are TRBV18 and TRBJ1-1; 7 positions match TRBD1. The CDR3 has 13 amino acids. Germline V lookup: CDR1 KGHSH, CDR2 LQKENI. V trimming: 3 bases; J trimming: 4 bases; junction bases outside the gene matches: 2. The CDR3 loop is CASSPTGVTEAFF. CDR3 bases: TGTGCCAGCTCACCCACAGGGGTCACTGAAGCTTTCTTT.

V usage is TRBV7-2 and J usage is TRBJ1-5; 8 nucleotides align to TRBD1. V was clipped by 3 bases and J by 6 bases; unmatched bases: 4. This CDR3 spans 14 amino acids. CDR1 and CDR2 from the germline V gene are SGHTA and FQGNSA. This chain's CDR3 is CASSFGQGLQPQHF. The CDR3 bases are TGTGCCAGCAGCTTCGGACAGGGACTTCAGCCCCAGCATTTT.

The genes are TRBV30 and TRBJ2-7; D remains ambiguous. The CDR3 has 11 amino acids. Germline-derived CDR1 and CDR2 are GTSNPN and SVGIG (reference sequence). Trimming cost V 1 base and J 10 bases, with 11 bases left between them. This chain's CDR3 is CAWSARRRQYF. The DNA for the CDR3 is TGTGCCTGGAGTGCCAGACGGAGACAGTACTTC.

V is TRBV3-1 (or the pseudogene TRBV3-2) and J is TRBJ2-7, with TRBD2 identical over 7 bases. CDR3 length: 15 residues. The V segment lost 0 bases and the J segment 4 bases; nucleotides outside the gene matches: 6. In germline, CDR1 is LGHDT, CDR2 YNNKEL (reference sequence). CDR3 amino acids: CASSQDGGEFYEQYF. The CDR3 DNA sequence: TGTGCCAGCAGCCAAGATGGGGGGGAGTTTTACGAGCAGTACTTC.

The chain joins TRBV9 to TRBJ1-1, with no clear D. The CDR3 is made up of 15 amino acids. V was trimmed by 0 bases and J by 1 base, leaving 10 bases between them. Germline CDR1 is SGDLS and CDR2 is YYNGEE. The CDR3 DNA is TGTGCCAGCAGCGTAGGGTATAGTAGGAACACTGAAGCTTTCTTT. Translating gives CASSVGYSRNTEAFF.